One and the same sample provided the 27 T cell receptor beta chains below, sequenced in a study of T-cell reconstitution after alpha-beta-depleted transplantation in children. It was with unique molecular identifiers that the TCRbeta library was prepared. TCRdb re-derived calls from the PCR reads in MiXCR, one entry per CDR3 protein. The table shows 350,000 to 400,000 distinct CDR3 sequences, with approximately 12% occurring only once. The source was PBMCs, collected from the stem cell graft. These receptor sequences come from a human donor who donated a stem cell graft to a child with Fanconi anemia.

The chain has TRBV7-2 and TRBJ1-1; D is unresolved. V was shortened by 6 bases and J by 8 bases, with 16 bases between the two germline ends. The CDR3 runs to 13 residues. CDR1 and CDR2 from the germline V gene are SGHTA and FQGNSA. In DNA, the CDR3 is TGTGCCAGCAGTTCTACCGTAGGATTCGAAGCTTTCTTT. The encoded protein is CASSSTVGFEAFF.

This clonotype was seen a few times. The chain employs TRBV18 and TRBJ1-6; D perhaps matches TRBD1 (6 bases). Germline CDR1 and CDR2: KGHSH and LQKENI. V lost 3 bases and J lost 6, with 9 bases in between. The CDR3 covers 14 residues. CDR3 in amino acids: CASSPDRTNSPLHF. Here the CDR3 DNA reads TGTGCCAGCTCACCGGACAGAACTAATTCACCCCTCCACTTT.

This clonotype was detected ten times or more. The chain joins TRBV12-3 or TRBV12-4 to TRBJ1-1; a weak D match, TRBD1 (6 bases). This CDR3 region has 16 residues. Deletions cut 3 bases from V and 1 base from J, with 15 bases between. CDR3 bases: TGTGCCAGCAGTTTCAGTCACGGGGGCTGGAACACTGAAGCTTTCTTT. Its protein is CASSFSHGGWNTEAFF.

The table lists this clonotype with a few counts. V and J are TRBV20-1 and TRBJ1-3; a possible D gene is TRBD1 (5 bases). Germline CDR1 and CDR2: DFQATT and SNEGSKA (reference sequence). Trimming left V 2 bases short and J 9 bases short, with 17 bases between. The CDR3 is made up of 14 amino acids. This chain's CDR3 is CSARLLGQGVTIYF. The CDR3 bases are TGCAGTGCTAGACTCTTGGGGCAGGGAGTCACCATATATTTT.

A word on this clonotype: A much larger clone lies one base from this, so it may be a read error. The chain uses TRBV7-2 and TRBJ2-7; D uncertain. The CDR3 sequence is 11 residues long. Germline V gives CDR1 SGHTA, CDR2 FQGNSA. Trimming removed 5 bases from V and 5 bases from J, with 7 bases in between. The chain's CDR3 is CASSPSDEQYF. The CDR3 nucleotides read TGTGCCAGCAGCCCGTCCGACGAGCAGTACTTC.

This clonotype showed up many times. V is TRBV4-3 and J is TRBJ1-2; 8 nucleotides match TRBD1. The CDR3 totals 15 residues. The V gene end was trimmed by 0 bases and the J gene end by 4 bases; junction bases not matched to a gene: 4. Germline V gene sequence: CDR1 LGHNA, CDR2 YSLEER. CDR3 residues: CASSQDRGPFYGYTF. The CDR3 nucleotides are TGCGCCAGCAGCCAAGACAGGGGGCCGTTCTATGGCTACACCTTC.

This clonotype came up many times. The gene calls are TRBV28 and TRBJ1-5; a weak D match, TRBD1 (5 bases). This CDR3 region has 15 residues. With 6 bases removed from V and 4 bases from J, the gap between germline ends came to 16 bases. The V gene's germline CDR1 is MDHEN and CDR2 SYDVKM. CDR3 nucleotide sequence: TGTGCCAGCAGCCTAGGGGCAGGGTTGAATCAGCCCCAGCATTTT. Amino acids: CASSLGAGLNQPQHF.

V gene TRBV7-8 combines with J gene TRBJ1-2; D may be TRBD1 (6 bases). V gave up 2 bases and J gave up 3 bases, with 10 bases separating them. The germline CDR1 and CDR2 sequences are SGHVS and FQNEAQ. This CDR3 has 14 amino acids. CDR3 coding DNA: TGTGCCAGCAGCTTACAACAGGGAGACTATGGCTACACCTTC. Translating gives CASSLQQGDYGYTF.

This clonotype was seen only a few times. This chain joins TRBV7-9 and TRBJ1-2; D might be TRBD1 (6 bases). The V and J ends lost 3 bases and 5 bases respectively, with 10 bases between them. The CDR3 covers 13 residues. CDR1 is SEHNR, CDR2 FQNEAQ, per germline (reference sequence). CDR3 DNA sequence: TGTGCCAGCAGCTTGGGGGCTAGGTATGGCTACACCTTC. Translated: CASSLGARYGYTF.

This clonotype turned up a few times. V and J are TRBV6-1 and TRBJ1-3, with D possibly matching TRBD1 (6 bases). Germline V gene lookup returns CDR1 MNHNS and CDR2 SASEGT. The CDR3 is 15 amino acids. The V end was cut by 5 bases, the J end by 3 bases, with 14 bases between. In DNA form, the CDR3 reads TGTGCCAGCAGTCCAGCCGGGACAAATGGAAACACCATATATTTT. Translated: CASSPAGTNGNTIYF.

This clonotype was counted only a few times. This chain joins TRBV18 and TRBJ2-3; D ambiguous. The V end lost 4 bases, the J end lost 3 bases, and 14 bases lay between the germline ends. CDR3 length equals 15 residues. Germline lookup yields CDR1 KGHSH and CDR2 LQKENI. CDR3 sequence reads: CASSQMRRKTDTQYF. As DNA, the CDR3 is TGTGCCAGCTCACAAATGAGAAGGAAGACAGATACGCAGTATTTT.

Ten or more counts support this clonotype. The CDR3 is CASSRGQGAYNEQFF. DNA for the CDR3: TGTGCCAGCAGCCGGGGACAGGGGGCTTACAATGAGCAGTTCTTC. V is TRBV18 and J is TRBJ2-1; TRBD1 matches at 12 bases. In germline, CDR1 is KGHSH, CDR2 LQKENI. The CDR3 runs to 15 residues. The V gene end was trimmed by 8 bases and the J gene end by 4 bases; junction bases not matched to a gene: 6.

This clonotype was counted only a few times. V usage is TRBV12-3 or TRBV12-4 and J usage is TRBJ1-2; TRBD1 agrees at 7 bases. The CDR3 loop spans 14 amino acids. Trimming took 3 bases from V and 4 from J; bases not matched to a gene: 5. The CDR3 sequence: CASSLRGHVYGYTF. The CDR3 region has the DNA TGTGCCAGCAGTTTGAGGGGGCACGTCTATGGCTACACCTTC.

The V call is TRBV7-8, the J call TRBJ2-1; maybe TRBD2 (5 bases). Germline lookup yields CDR1 SGHVS and CDR2 FQNEAQ. Trimming stripped 0 bases from V and 4 bases from J, with 13 bases between. The CDR3 has 16 amino acids. The DNA for the CDR3 is TGTGCCAGCAGCTTAGCGCCGGCTAGCTCTTACAATGAGCAGTTCTTC. It translates to CASSLAPASSYNEQFF. Full variable domain (rest looked up from reference TRBV7-8 and TRBJ2-1): GAGVSQSPRYKVAKRGQDVALRCDPISGHVSLFWYQQALGQGPEFLTYFQNEAQLDKSGLPSDRFFAERPEGSVSTLKIQRTQQEDSAVYLCASSLAPASSYNEQFFGPGTRLTVL.

The V call is TRBV10-3, the J call TRBJ2-5; TRBD2 aligns across 14 bases. J lost 3 bases, V lost 8 bases, and 5 bases had no gene match. CDR3 size: 15 residues. CDR1 is ENHRY and CDR2 is SYGVKD in the germline V gene. CDR3 DNA sequence: TGTGCCATCCGACCGACTAGCGGGGGGGAAGAGACCCAGTACTTC. The encoded protein is CAIRPTSGGEETQYF.

The chain employs TRBV7-2 and TRBJ2-5; 10 positions agree with TRBD2. The CDR3 is made up of 16 amino acids. With 6 bases clipped from V and 0 bases from J, the junction kept 7 bases outside the gene matches. Germline CDR1 is SGHTA and CDR2 is FQGNSA. Here the CDR3 reads CASSPSGGLYQETQYF. CDR3 bases: TGTGCCAGCAGTCCTAGCGGGGGCTTGTACCAAGAGACCCAGTACTTC.

This chain joins TRBV4-3 and TRBJ1-2; no firm D call. Trimming stripped 3 bases from V and 8 bases from J, with 19 bases between. Germline loops: CDR1 LGHNA, CDR2 YSLEER. The CDR3 runs 15 residues. Written as DNA, the CDR3 is TGCGCCAGCAGCCAGGGCACCGGAGGTGGGGAAGGCTACACCTTC. It is translated as CASSQGTGGGEGYTF.

There are a few counts of this clonotype. The chain joins TRBV3-1 to TRBJ1-1; D not resolved. The V end was cut by 0 bases, the J end by 8 bases, with 10 bases between. This CDR3 region has 13 residues. Germline-derived CDR1 and CDR2 are LGHDT and YNNKEL (reference sequence). Here the CDR3 reads CASSQEALQEAFF. The CDR3, as DNA: TGTGCCAGCAGCCAAGAGGCTCTTCAAGAAGCTTTCTTT.

The V and J genes are TRBV9 and TRBJ2-2; 7 bases line up with TRBD1. This CDR3 region has 16 residues. Germline V gives CDR1 SGDLS, CDR2 YYNGEE. With 0 bases clipped from V and 3 bases from J, the junction kept 5 bases outside the gene matches. The DNA for the CDR3 is TGTGCCAGCAGCGTAGGTGAGGGGGCATACACCGGGGAGCTGTTTTTT. Encoded protein: CASSVGEGAYTGELFF. The full variable domain, with the rest looked up from reference TRBV9 and TRBJ2-2, is DSGVTQTPKHLITATGQRVTLRCSPRSGDLSVYWYQQSLDQGLQFLIQYYNGEERAKGNILERFSAQQFPDLHSELNLSSLELGDSALYFCASSVGEGAYTGELFFGEGSRLTVL.

This clonotype was seen only a few times. The chain has TRBV12-3 or TRBV12-4 and TRBJ1-5; D uncertain. The CDR3 totals 14 residues. V was shortened by 5 bases and J by 5 bases, with 13 bases between the two germline ends. The chain's CDR3 is CASSVRRLDQPQHF. CDR3 DNA sequence: TGTGCCAGCAGTGTACGCAGGTTAGATCAGCCCCAGCATTTT.

The genes are TRBV14 and TRBJ2-6; 10 nucleotides line up with TRBD1. This CDR3 comprises 18 residues. CDR1 SGHDN and CDR2 FVKESK come from the germline V gene. With 4 bases clipped from V and 0 bases from J, the junction kept 6 bases outside the gene matches. The CDR3 nucleotides are TGTGCCAGCAGCCCAGGACAGGGGGGATACTCTGGGGCCAACGTCCTGACTTTC. Translating gives CASSPGQGGYSGANVLTF.

The chain carries TRBV27 and TRBJ2-3; the match to TRBD2 covers 10 bases. CDR1 and CDR2 (germline): MNHEY, SMNVEV (reference sequence). The CDR3 extends over 16 amino acids. Trimming cost V 3 bases and J 1 base; bases outside gene matches: 4. CDR3 residues: CASSLSTSGGTDTQYF. The CDR3 bases are TGTGCCAGCAGTTTGTCTACTAGCGGGGGCACAGATACGCAGTATTTT.

Many counts were recorded for this clonotype. The rearrangement joins TRBV5-5 to TRBJ2-1; unclear D gene. V was cut by 4 bases and J by 8 bases, with 13 bases left in between. This CDR3 is 13 amino acids long. CDR1 and CDR2 (germline): SGHKS, YYEKEE (reference sequence). CDR3 sequence reads: CASSTSWRDEQFF. CDR3 in DNA: TGTGCCAGCAGCACCAGCTGGCGCGATGAGCAGTTCTTC.

This clonotype was observed at least ten times. The CDR3 DNA follows: TGCAGTGAGCAGGGTAACACTGAAGCTTTCTTT. This codes for CSEQGNTEAFF. V is TRBV20-1 and J is TRBJ1-1; TRBD1 might be the D (5 bases). V lost 7 bases and J 2 bases, leaving 8 bases between the germline ends. CDR3 length equals 11 residues. CDR1 is DFQATT, CDR2 SNEGSKA, per germline (reference sequence).

This clonotype was picked up many times. The J gene is TRBJ2-1, the V gene TRBV5-1; TRBD1 agrees at 9 bases. This CDR3 is built from 19 residues. Germline V gene sequence: CDR1 SGHRS, CDR2 YFSETQ. Trimming cost V 4 bases and J 0 bases; bases outside gene matches: 14. The CDR3 is CASSNRTGEYGFSYNEQFF. The CDR3 DNA reads TGCGCCAGCAGCAACCGGACAGGGGAGTACGGTTTCTCCTACAATGAGCAGTTCTTC.

This clonotype appeared a few times. This chain joins TRBV19 and TRBJ2-7; weak D call: TRBD2 (5 bases). From germline, CDR1 is LNHDA and CDR2 SQIVND (reference sequence). This CDR3 spans 14 amino acids. Trimming cost V 10 bases and J 6 bases, with 22 bases left between them. As DNA, the CDR3 is TGTGCCACCCGGCCGGGCGGAGGATCCGGCGAGCAGTACGTC. Its translation: CATRPGGGSGEQYV.

This clonotype was seen at least ten times. The chain uses TRBV5-1 and TRBJ2-3, with D uncertain. The CDR3 covers 13 residues. The V end lost 4 bases, the J end lost 2 bases, and 8 bases lay between the germline ends. Looked up from germline, CDR1 is SGHRS and CDR2 is YFSETQ. CDR3 coding DNA: TGCGCCAGCAGCCTACCCTCCACAGATACGCAGTATTTT. The encoded protein is CASSLPSTDTQYF.